This passage covers 10 T cell receptor beta chains from one sample sequenced in a study of identical twins. TCRdb fed the 5' RACE reads into MiXCR, producing one record per CDR3 protein. The sample lists approximately 700,000 distinct CDR3 sequences, roughly 18% occurring once. The same specimen was also included in a second study, on T cells expressing NK-cell markers.

The sequenced sample was PBMCs. All receptors derive from a woman younger than 35 in good health.

The V call is TRBV5-6, the J call TRBJ2-7; no definite D call. The germline V gene encodes CDR1 SGHDT and CDR2 YYEEEE. The CDR3 covers 16 residues. The germline V and J ends were trimmed by 5 bases and 3 bases, with 21 bases remaining between them. CDR3 sequence: CASSGLGRRMGYEQYF. In DNA, the CDR3 is TGTGCCAGCAGTGGGCTCGGCAGACGAATGGGCTACGAGCAGTACTTC. Using reference TRBV5-6 and TRBJ2-7 for the parts outside the CDR3, the full variable domain is DAGVTQSPTHLIKTRGQQVTLRCSPKSGHDTVSWYQQALGQGPQFIFQYYEEEERQRGNFPDRFSGHQFPNYSSELNVNALLLGDSALYLCASSGLGRRMGYEQYFGPGTRLTVT.

The chain employs TRBV5-5 and TRBJ1-1; TRBD1 matches at 8 bases. V shed 2 bases and J 3 bases; nucleotides not matched to a gene: 6. The CDR3 sequence is 15 residues long. Germline assignment: CDR1 SGHKS and CDR2 YYEKEE (reference sequence). For the CDR3, the DNA is TGTGCCAGCAGCTTTTCCGGGACAGGCCACACTGAAGCTTTCTTT. Residues: CASSFSGTGHTEAFF.

To note about this clonotype: Compared with germline, one end of the junction differs, possibly owing to a read error. The chain joins TRBV29-1 to TRBJ2-1, with 9 nucleotides matching TRBD2. This CDR3 is built from 12 residues. From germline, CDR1 is SQVTM and CDR2 ANQGSEA. The CDR3 coding sequence is TGCAGCGTCGAAGGACTAGCGAGTGAGCAGTTCTTC. Protein product: CSVEGLASEQFF.

This clonotype was seen more than once but under ten times. The chain combines TRBV12-3 or TRBV12-4 with TRBJ1-4, with D tentatively TRBD1 (5 bases). Trimming left V 5 bases short and J 8 bases short, with 15 bases between. The CDR3 spans 14 residues. CDR3 bases: TGTGCCAGCAGTGGGGACGGGGTCTGGGAAAAACTGTTTTTT. This encodes CASSGDGVWEKLFF.

The CDR3 nucleotides are TGCAGTGGCACCGGGACAGTGCGAGATACGCAGTATTTT. Encoded protein: CSGTGTVRDTQYF. The genes are TRBV20-1 and TRBJ2-3, with 7 bases aligning to TRBD1. The germline gives CDR1 DFQATT, CDR2 SNEGSKA (reference sequence). Losses at the gene ends were 7 bases for V and 5 bases for J; bases not matched to a gene: 9. This CDR3 comprises 13 residues.

This clonotype showed up many times. The rearrangement uses TRBV12-3 or TRBV12-4 and TRBJ2-5; D remains unclear. V was pared by 3 bases and J by 3 bases, with 8 bases between. CDR3 size: 13 residues. CDR3 in DNA: TGTGCCAGCAGTTTTGGATCCGAAGAGACCCAGTACTTC. The encoded protein is CASSFGSEETQYF.

Here the CDR3 reads CSVAGEVGETQYF. The CDR3 DNA is TGCAGCGTCGCGGGAGAGGTTGGGGAGACCCAGTACTTC. This sequence joins TRBV29-1 and TRBJ2-5; TRBD2 matches at 7 bases. Trimming at V came to 6 bases and at J to 5 bases, leaving 9 bases not matched to a gene. CDR3 size: 13 residues. Germline CDR1 and CDR2: SQVTM and ANQGSEA. Variable domain in full (rest from reference TRBV29-1 and TRBJ2-5): SAVISQKPSRDICQRGTSLTIQCQVDSQVTMMFWYRQQPGQSLTLIATANQGSEATYESGFVIDKFPISRPNLTFSTLTVSNMSPEDSSIYLCSVAGEVGETQYFGPGTRLLVL.

The CDR3 sequence is CASRVRAGGYNEQFF. Written as DNA, the CDR3 is TGCGCCAGCAGAGTGAGAGCGGGAGGGTACAATGAGCAGTTCTTC. The chain recombines TRBV5-1 with TRBJ2-1; 10 bases are a match to TRBD2. CDR1 and CDR2 (germline): SGHRS, YFSETQ. The V gene end was trimmed by 5 bases and the J gene end by 4 bases; junction bases not matched to a gene: 6. The CDR3 has 15 amino acids. Full variable domain (remainder filled in from reference TRBV5-1 and TRBJ2-1): KAGVTQTPRYLIKTRGQQVTLSCSPISGHRSVSWYQQTPGQGLQFLFEYFSETQRNKGNFPGRFSGRQFSNSRSEMNVSTLELGDSALYLCASRVRAGGYNEQFFGPGTRLTVL.

The J gene is TRBJ2-7, the V gene TRBV29-1; TRBD1 or TRBD2 may be the D gene (5 bases each). Germline V gene lookup returns CDR1 SQVTM and CDR2 ANQGSEA. The CDR3 is 16 amino acids. V shed 1 base and J shed 5 bases, with 21 bases lying between them. As DNA, the CDR3 is TGCAGCGTTGAAGGGCTCGGGACGCGCGGTGCCGACGAGCAGTACTTC. It encodes CSVEGLGTRGADEQYF.

For the CDR3, the DNA is TGTGCCAGCAGCTTCTCCGTGGGGCAGGGCGCCTACGAGCAGTACTTC. Amino acids: CASSFSVGQGAYEQYF. The chain links TRBV7-9 to TRBJ2-7; perhaps TRBD1 as D (5 bases). V lost 3 bases and J 2 bases, leaving 17 bases between the germline ends. Germline CDR1 reads SEHNR; CDR2 reads FQNEAQ (reference sequence). The CDR3 totals 16 residues.